The 15 T cell receptor beta chains below come from one sample, sequenced in a study of cytomegalovirus exposure and HLA in healthy donors. The PCR was carried out with 60 Vbeta primers and 13 Jbeta primers. The assay was immunoSEQ multiplex PCR, and TCRdb's table has in-frame clones only and misses some. The table includes 140,000 or so clones, over 80% detected once. Sequences were obtained from PBMCs. These TCRs come from a female donor in good health and CMV-seronegative.

The chain links TRBV19 to TRBJ1-3, with D possibly matching TRBD1 (6 bases). The V and J ends lost 2 bases and 2 bases respectively, with 10 bases between them. In germline, CDR1 is LNHDA, CDR2 SQIVND (reference sequence). This CDR3 comprises 15 residues. The CDR3 region is CASSITGRPGNTIYF. CDR3 sequence (DNA): TGTGCCAGTAGTATAACAGGGCGGCCTGGAAACACCATATATTTT.

This chain joins TRBV4-1 and TRBJ1-1, with D possibly TRBD1 on 5 matching bases. Germline V gene sequence: CDR1 MGHRA, CDR2 YSYEKL. The V and J ends lost 0 bases and 1 base respectively, with 9 bases between them. The CDR3 sequence is 15 residues long. CDR3 in amino acids: CASSQEDNENTEAFF. In DNA form, the CDR3 reads TGCGCCAGCAGCCAAGAGGACAACGAGAACACTGAAGCTTTCTTT.

The genes are TRBV29-1 and TRBJ2-7, with 9 bases matching TRBD1. From germline, CDR1 is SQVTM and CDR2 ANQGSEA. This CDR3 comprises 13 residues. With 7 bases clipped from V and 2 bases from J, the junction kept 6 bases outside the gene matches. CDR3 DNA sequence: TGCAGCGCCGGGGACAGGGTAACCTACGAGCAGTACTTC. Its protein product is CSAGDRVTYEQYF.

The rearrangement uses TRBV2 and TRBJ1-2; the match to TRBD1 covers 7 bases. The germline V gene encodes CDR1 SNHLY and CDR2 FYNNEI. Losses at the gene ends were 7 bases for V and 4 bases for J; bases not matched to a gene: 9. CDR3 length: 14 amino acids. CDR3 sequence: CASTYTGQLYGYTF. In nucleotides, the CDR3 is TGTGCCAGCACCTATACGGGACAGCTCTATGGCTACACCTTC.

This clone showed up many times. The chain links TRBV25-1 to TRBJ1-4; D possibly corresponds to TRBD1 (5 bases). The germline V gene has CDR1 MGHDK and CDR2 SYGVNS. CDR3 length: 15 amino acids. V lost 6 bases and J 0 bases, leaving 11 bases between the germline ends. The CDR3 loop is CASRPGFATNEKLFF. CDR3 nucleotides: TGTGCCAGCAGACCAGGGTTTGCAACTAATGAAAAACTGTTTTTT.

The V call is TRBV28, the J call TRBJ2-3, with TRBD2 identical over 8 bases. Losses at the gene ends were 5 bases for V and 3 bases for J; bases not matched to a gene: 16. CDR1 is MDHEN, CDR2 SYDVKM, per germline. CDR3 length: 18 amino acids. The CDR3 loop is CASSQSYGAGGGTDTQYF. In nucleotides, the CDR3 is TGTGCCAGCAGTCAATCCTATGGGGCGGGAGGAGGTACAGATACGCAGTATTTT.

J is TRBJ2-6 and V is TRBV16, with D perhaps TRBD1 (5 bases). CDR1 and CDR2 (germline): KGHSY, FQNENV. CDR3 size: 18 residues. V gave up 4 bases and J gave up 0 bases, with 16 bases separating them. The CDR3 DNA sequence: TGTGCCAGCAGCCTGTATGGGGCCCTGGGCTCTGGGGCCAACGTCCTGACTTTC. The encoded protein is CASSLYGALGSGANVLTF.

This clone was seen just once. The chain couples TRBV19 to TRBJ1-2; D possibly corresponds to TRBD1 (5 bases). This CDR3 has 12 residues. The V gene lost 8 bases and the J gene lost 3 bases, with 10 bases spanning the gap. Germline V gives CDR1 LNHDA, CDR2 SQIVND (reference sequence). In nucleotides, the CDR3 is TGTGCCAGTCAGGGAAAGGACTATGGCTACACCTTC. Its translation is CASQGKDYGYTF.

The rearrangement joins TRBV10-2 to TRBJ2-3; 16 positions agree with TRBD2. Germline V gene lookup returns CDR1 WSHSY and CDR2 SAAADI. After removal of 6 bases from V and 5 bases from J, the junction contained 5 bases not matched to a gene. The CDR3 spans 16 residues. CDR3 bases: TGCGCCAGCAGCCAGGGACTAGCGGGAGGGTTAGATACGCAGTATTTT. Residues: CASSQGLAGGLDTQYF.

This clone showed up just once. J is TRBJ2-7 and V is TRBV28, with 9 bases matching TRBD1. With V trimmed by 5 bases and J by 3 bases, 11 bases remained unmatched. From germline, CDR1 is MDHEN and CDR2 SYDVKM. The CDR3 has 16 amino acids. CDR3 nucleotides: TGTGCCAGCAGTGCTGACAGGGGGAAGGGTGTCTACGAGCAGTACTTC. This translates into CASSADRGKGVYEQYF.

The chain combines TRBV18 with TRBJ2-1; 9 bases are shared with TRBD2. Germline loops: CDR1 KGHSH, CDR2 LQKENI. The V gene end was trimmed by 0 bases and the J gene end by 4 bases; junction bases not matched to a gene: 4. This CDR3 has 16 residues. CDR3 in amino acids: CASSPPILAGYNEQFF. In DNA, the CDR3 is TGTGCCAGCTCACCACCGATACTAGCGGGTTACAATGAGCAGTTCTTC.

The genes are TRBV2 and TRBJ2-7; 13 bases line up with TRBD2. V was pared by 5 bases and J by 4 bases, with 5 bases of the junction left unmatched. CDR1 SNHLY and CDR2 FYNNEI come from the germline V gene. This CDR3 has 15 residues. The CDR3 here is CASSWTSGSVYEQYF. CDR3 nucleotides: TGTGCCAGCAGTTGGACTAGCGGGAGTGTATACGAGCAGTACTTC. The whole variable domain, remainder taken from reference TRBV2 and TRBJ2-7, is EPEVTQTPSHQVTQMGQEVILRCVPISNHLYFYWYRQILGQKVEFLVSFYNNEISEKSEIFDDQFSVERPDGSNFTLKIRSTKLEDSAMYFCASSWTSGSVYEQYFGPGTRLTVT.

This clone was recorded once. The CDR3 region is CASSHGQGIYEQYF. In DNA form, the CDR3 reads TGCGCCAGCAGCCATGGACAGGGGATCTACGAGCAGTACTTC. The chain links TRBV5-1 to TRBJ2-7, with 9 positions matching TRBD1. Germline CDR1 and CDR2: SGHRS and YFSETQ. CDR3 length equals 14 residues. The junction had 5 bases not matched to a gene; V was cut back by 4 bases and J by 3 bases. Using reference TRBV5-1 and TRBJ2-7 for the parts outside the CDR3, the full variable domain is KAGVTQTPRYLIKTRGQQVTLSCSPISGHRSVSWYQQTPGQGLQFLFEYFSETQRNKGNFPGRFSGRQFSNSRSEMNVSTLELGDSALYLCASSHGQGIYEQYFGPGTRLTVT.

This clone was seen only a few times. The chain joins TRBV28 to TRBJ1-2; 7 nucleotides agree with TRBD1. The CDR3 length is 15 residues. V shed 4 bases, J shed 7 bases, and the junction held 12 bases outside the gene matches. Germline lookup yields CDR1 MDHEN and CDR2 SYDVKM. CDR3 loop: CASSSTGEYPFGYTF. The CDR3 bases are TGTGCCAGCAGTTCTACAGGGGAGTACCCTTTTGGCTACACCTTC.

This clone showed up just once. The chain carries TRBV5-1 and TRBJ2-5; D is ambiguous. CDR1 is SGHRS and CDR2 is YFSETQ in the germline V gene. The V end was cut by 0 bases, the J end by 5 bases, with 11 bases between. This CDR3 spans 14 amino acids. The CDR3: CASSLVANPETQYF. The CDR3 nucleotides are TGCGCCAGCAGCTTGGTGGCAAACCCGGAGACCCAGTACTTC. Drawing the rest from reference TRBV5-1 and TRBJ2-5, the complete variable domain is KAGVTQTPRYLIKTRGQQVTLSCSPISGHRSVSWYQQTPGQGLQFLFEYFSETQRNKGNFPGRFSGRQFSNSRSEMNVSTLELGDSALYLCASSLVANPETQYFGPGTRLLVL.